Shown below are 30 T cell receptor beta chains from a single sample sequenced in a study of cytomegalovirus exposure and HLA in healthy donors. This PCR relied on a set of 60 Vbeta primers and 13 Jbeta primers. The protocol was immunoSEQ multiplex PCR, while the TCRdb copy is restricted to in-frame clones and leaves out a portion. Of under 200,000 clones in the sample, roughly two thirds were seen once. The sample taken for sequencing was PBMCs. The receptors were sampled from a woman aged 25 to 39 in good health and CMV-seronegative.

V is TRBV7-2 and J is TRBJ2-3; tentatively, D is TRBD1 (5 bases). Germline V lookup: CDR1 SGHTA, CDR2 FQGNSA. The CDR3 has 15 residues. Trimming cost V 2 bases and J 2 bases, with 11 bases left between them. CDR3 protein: CASSLSVGHTDTQYF. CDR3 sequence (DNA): TGTGCCAGCAGCTTATCCGTGGGGCACACAGATACGCAGTATTTT.

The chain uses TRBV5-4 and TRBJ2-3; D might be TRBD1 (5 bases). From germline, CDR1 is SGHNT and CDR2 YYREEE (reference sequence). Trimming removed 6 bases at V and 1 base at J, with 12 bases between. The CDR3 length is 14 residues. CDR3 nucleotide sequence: TGTGCCAGCACACAAAGGGGCGGCACAGATACGCAGTATTTT. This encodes CASTQRGGTDTQYF.

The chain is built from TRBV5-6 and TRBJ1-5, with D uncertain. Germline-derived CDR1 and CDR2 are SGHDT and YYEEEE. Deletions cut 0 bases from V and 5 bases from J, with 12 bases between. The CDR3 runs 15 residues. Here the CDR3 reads CASSLAEARHQPQHF. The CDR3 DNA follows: TGTGCCAGCAGCTTGGCCGAGGCCCGGCATCAGCCCCAGCATTTT.

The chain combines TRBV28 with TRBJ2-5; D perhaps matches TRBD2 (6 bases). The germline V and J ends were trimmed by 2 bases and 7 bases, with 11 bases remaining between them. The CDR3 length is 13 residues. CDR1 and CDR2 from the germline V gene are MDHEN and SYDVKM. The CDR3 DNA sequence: TGTGCCAGCAGTTTAGGCGGAGGGTGGACCCAGTACTTC. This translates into CASSLGGGWTQYF. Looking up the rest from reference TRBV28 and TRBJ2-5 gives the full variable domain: DVKVTQSSRYLVKRTGEKVFLECVQDMDHENMFWYRQDPGLGLRLIYFSYDVKMKEKGDIPEGYSVSREKKERFSLILESASTNQTSMYLCASSLGGGWTQYFGPGTRLLVL.

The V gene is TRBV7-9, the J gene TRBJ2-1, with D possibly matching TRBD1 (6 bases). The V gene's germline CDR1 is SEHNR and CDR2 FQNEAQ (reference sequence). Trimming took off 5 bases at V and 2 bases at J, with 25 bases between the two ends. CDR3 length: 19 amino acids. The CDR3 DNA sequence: TGTGCCAGCAGCGTCCGTCCGCTCAGGGGAACGCGGACCTACAATGAGCAGTTCTTC. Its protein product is CASSVRPLRGTRTYNEQFF. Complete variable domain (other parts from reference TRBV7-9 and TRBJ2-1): DTGVSQNPRHKITKRGQNVTFRCDPISEHNRLYWYRQTLGQGPEFLTYFQNEAQLEKSRLLSDRFSAERPKGSFSTLEIQRTEQGDSAMYLCASSVRPLRGTRTYNEQFFGPGTRLTVL.

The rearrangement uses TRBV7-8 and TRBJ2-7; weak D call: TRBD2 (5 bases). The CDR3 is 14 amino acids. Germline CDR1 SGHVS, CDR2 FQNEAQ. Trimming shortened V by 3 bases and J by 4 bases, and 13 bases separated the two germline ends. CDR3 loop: CASSLVVGEYEQYF. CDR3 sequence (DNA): TGTGCCAGCAGCTTGGTGGTGGGAGAATACGAGCAGTACTTC.

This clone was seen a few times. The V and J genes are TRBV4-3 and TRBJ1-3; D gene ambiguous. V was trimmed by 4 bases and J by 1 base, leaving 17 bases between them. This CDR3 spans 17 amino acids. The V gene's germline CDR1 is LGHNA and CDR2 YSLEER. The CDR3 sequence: CASSPSRGWVSGNTIYF. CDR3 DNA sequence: TGCGCCAGCAGCCCTTCGAGAGGGTGGGTTTCTGGAAACACCATATATTTT.

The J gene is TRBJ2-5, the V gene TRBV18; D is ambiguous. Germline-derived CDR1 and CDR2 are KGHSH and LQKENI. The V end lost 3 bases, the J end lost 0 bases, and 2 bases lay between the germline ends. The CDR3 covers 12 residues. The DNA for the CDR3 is TGTGCCAGCTCACCTAACCAAGAGACCCAGTACTTC. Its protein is CASSPNQETQYF.

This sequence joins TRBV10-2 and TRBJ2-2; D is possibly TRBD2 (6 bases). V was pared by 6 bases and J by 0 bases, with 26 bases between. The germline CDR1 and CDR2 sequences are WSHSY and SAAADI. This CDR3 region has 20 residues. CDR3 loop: CASSSWGGDIPPSNTGELFF. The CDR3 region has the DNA TGCGCCAGCAGCAGCTGGGGAGGAGACATCCCCCCCTCGAACACCGGGGAGCTGTTTTTT.

The CDR3 region is CASSRGLANTQYF. CDR3 nucleotide sequence: TGTGCCAGCAGCCGGGGTTTGGCGAATACGCAGTATTTT. This rearrangement joins TRBV7-2 to TRBJ2-3; tentatively, D is TRBD2 (5 bases). Germline-derived CDR1 and CDR2 are SGHTA and FQGNSA. V was trimmed by 5 bases and J by 7 bases, leaving 13 bases between them. This CDR3 comprises 13 residues.

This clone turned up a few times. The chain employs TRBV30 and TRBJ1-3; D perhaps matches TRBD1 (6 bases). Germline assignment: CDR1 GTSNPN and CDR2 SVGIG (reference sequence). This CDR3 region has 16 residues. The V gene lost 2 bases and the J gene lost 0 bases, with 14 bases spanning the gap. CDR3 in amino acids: CAWSLAGATSGNTIYF. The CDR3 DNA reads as TGTGCCTGGAGTCTAGCAGGGGCAACCTCTGGAAACACCATATATTTT.

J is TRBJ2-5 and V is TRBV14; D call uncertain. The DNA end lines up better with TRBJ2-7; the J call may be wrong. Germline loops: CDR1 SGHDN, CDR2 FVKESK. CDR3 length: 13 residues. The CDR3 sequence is CASSQERPYEQYF. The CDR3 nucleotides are TGTGCCAGCAGCCAAGAACGCCCCTACGAGCAGTACTTC.

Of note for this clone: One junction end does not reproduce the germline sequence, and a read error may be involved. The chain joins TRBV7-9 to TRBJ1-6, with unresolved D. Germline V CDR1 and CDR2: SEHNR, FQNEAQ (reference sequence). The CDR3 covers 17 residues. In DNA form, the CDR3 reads TGTTCCAGCAGCTCCTCGCGAGGGCAGTCCACGAATTCACCCCTCCACTTT. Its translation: CSSSSSRGQSTNSPLHF.

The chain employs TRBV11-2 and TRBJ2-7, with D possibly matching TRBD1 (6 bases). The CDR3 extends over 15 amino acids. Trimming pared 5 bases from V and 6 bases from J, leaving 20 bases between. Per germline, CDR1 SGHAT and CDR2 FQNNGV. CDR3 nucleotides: TGTGCCAGCAGCCACTACCAGGGGAACTCGCTCGAGCAGTACTTC. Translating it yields CASSHYQGNSLEQYF.

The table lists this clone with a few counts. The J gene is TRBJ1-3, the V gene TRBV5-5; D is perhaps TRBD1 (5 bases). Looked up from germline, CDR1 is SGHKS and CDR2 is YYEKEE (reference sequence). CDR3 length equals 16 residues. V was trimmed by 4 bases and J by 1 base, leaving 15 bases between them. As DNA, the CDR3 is TGTGCCAGCAGCATGGACCCTGGGGGGTCTGGAAACACCATATATTTT. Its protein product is CASSMDPGGSGNTIYF.

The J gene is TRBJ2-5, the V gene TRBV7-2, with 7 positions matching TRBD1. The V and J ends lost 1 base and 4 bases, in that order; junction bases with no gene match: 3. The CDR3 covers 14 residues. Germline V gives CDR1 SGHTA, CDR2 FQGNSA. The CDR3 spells CASSLGAGGETQYF. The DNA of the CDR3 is TGTGCCAGCAGCTTAGGTGCAGGGGGAGAGACCCAGTACTTC. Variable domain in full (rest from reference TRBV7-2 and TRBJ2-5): GAGVSQSPSNKVTEKGKDVELRCDPISGHTALYWYRQSLGQGLEFLIYFQGNSAPDKSGLPSDRFSAERTGGSVSTLTIQRTQQEDSAVYLCASSLGAGGETQYFGPGTRLLVL.

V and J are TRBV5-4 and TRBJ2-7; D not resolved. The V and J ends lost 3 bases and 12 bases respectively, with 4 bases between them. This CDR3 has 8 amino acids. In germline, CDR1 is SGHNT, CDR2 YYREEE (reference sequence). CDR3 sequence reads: CASSSLYF. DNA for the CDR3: TGTGCCAGCAGCTCCCTGTACTTC. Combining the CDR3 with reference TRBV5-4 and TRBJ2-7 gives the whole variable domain ETGVTQSPTHLIKTRGQQVTLRCSSQSGHNTVSWYQQALGQGPQFIFQYYREEENGRGNFPPRFSGLQFPNYSSELNVNALELDDSALYLCASSSLYFGPGTRLTVT.

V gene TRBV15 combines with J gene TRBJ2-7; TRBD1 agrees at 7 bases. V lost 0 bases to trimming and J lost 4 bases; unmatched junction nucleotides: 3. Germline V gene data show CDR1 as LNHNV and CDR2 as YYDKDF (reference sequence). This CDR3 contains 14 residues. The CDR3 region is CATSRDPGQYEQYF. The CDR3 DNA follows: TGTGCCACCAGCAGAGATCCGGGACAGTACGAGCAGTACTTC.

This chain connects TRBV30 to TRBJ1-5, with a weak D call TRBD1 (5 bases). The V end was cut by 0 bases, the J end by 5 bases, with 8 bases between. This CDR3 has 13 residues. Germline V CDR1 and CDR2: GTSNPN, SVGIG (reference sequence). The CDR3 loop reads CAWSVTGDQPQHF. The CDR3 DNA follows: TGTGCCTGGAGTGTTACGGGGGATCAGCCCCAGCATTTT.

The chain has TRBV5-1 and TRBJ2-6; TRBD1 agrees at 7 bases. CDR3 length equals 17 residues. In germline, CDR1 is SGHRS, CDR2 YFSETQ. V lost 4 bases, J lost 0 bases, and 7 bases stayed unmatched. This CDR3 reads CASSPDRATSGANVLTF. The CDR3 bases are TGCGCCAGCAGCCCCGACAGGGCCACCTCTGGGGCCAACGTCCTGACTTTC.

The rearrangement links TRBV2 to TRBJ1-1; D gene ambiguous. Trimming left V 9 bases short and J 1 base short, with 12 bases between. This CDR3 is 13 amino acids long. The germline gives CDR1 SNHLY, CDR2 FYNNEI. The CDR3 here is CARIDTQNTEAFF. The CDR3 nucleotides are TGTGCCAGGATAGACACCCAGAACACTGAAGCTTTCTTT. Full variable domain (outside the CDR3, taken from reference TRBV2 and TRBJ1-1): EPEVTQTPSHQVTQMGQEVILRCVPISNHLYFYWYRQILGQKVEFLVSFYNNEISEKSEIFDDQFSVERPDGSNFTLKIRSTKLEDSAMYFCARIDTQNTEAFFGQGTRLTVV.

The CDR3 DNA follows: TGCGCCAGCTTCTTACAGGGCCCCTTAGGAAATCAGCCCCAGCATTTT. Translating it yields CASFLQGPLGNQPQHF. V is TRBV4-3 and J is TRBJ1-5; perhaps TRBD1 as D (6 bases). CDR1 is LGHNA and CDR2 is YSLEER in the germline V gene. Deletions cut 8 bases from V and 4 bases from J, with 21 bases between. The CDR3 loop spans 16 amino acids.

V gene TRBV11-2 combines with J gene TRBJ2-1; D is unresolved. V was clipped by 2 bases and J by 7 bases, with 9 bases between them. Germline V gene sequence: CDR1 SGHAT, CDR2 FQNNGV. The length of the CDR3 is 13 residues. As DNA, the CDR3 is TGTGCCAGCAGCTTAAAATCGGGTAATGAGCAGTTCTTC. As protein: CASSLKSGNEQFF.

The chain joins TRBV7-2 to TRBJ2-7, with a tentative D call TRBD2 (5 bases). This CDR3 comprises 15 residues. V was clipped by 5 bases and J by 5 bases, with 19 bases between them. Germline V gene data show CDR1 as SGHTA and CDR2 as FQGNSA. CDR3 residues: CASSLRWTAPNEQYF. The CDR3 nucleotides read TGTGCCAGCAGCCTACGCTGGACTGCGCCGAACGAGCAGTACTTC.

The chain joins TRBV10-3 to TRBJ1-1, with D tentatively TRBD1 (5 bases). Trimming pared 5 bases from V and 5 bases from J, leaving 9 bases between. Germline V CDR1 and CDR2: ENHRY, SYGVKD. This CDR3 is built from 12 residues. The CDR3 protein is CAISPGGTEAFF. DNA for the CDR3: TGTGCCATCAGTCCCGGGGGGACTGAAGCTTTCTTT.

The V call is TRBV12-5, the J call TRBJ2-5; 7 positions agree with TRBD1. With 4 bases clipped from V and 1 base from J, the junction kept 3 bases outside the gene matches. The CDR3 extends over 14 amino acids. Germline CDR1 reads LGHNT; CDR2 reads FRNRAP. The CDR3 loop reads CASGWGTAQETQYF. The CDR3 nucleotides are TGTGCTAGTGGTTGGGGGACAGCCCAAGAGACCCAGTACTTC.

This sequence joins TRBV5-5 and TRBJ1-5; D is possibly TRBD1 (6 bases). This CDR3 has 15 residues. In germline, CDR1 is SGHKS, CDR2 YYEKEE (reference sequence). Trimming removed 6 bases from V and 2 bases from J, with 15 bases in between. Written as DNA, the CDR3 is TGTGCCAGCACCCTCGAAGGGGGGGGCAATCAGCCCCAGCATTTT. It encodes CASTLEGGGNQPQHF.

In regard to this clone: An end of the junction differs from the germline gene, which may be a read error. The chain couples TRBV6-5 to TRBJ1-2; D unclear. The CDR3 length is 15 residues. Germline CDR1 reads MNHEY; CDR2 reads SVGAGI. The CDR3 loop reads CASSFEREGNFGYTF. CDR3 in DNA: TGTGCCAGCAGTTTCGAGAGGGAAGGTAACTTTGGCTACACCTTC.

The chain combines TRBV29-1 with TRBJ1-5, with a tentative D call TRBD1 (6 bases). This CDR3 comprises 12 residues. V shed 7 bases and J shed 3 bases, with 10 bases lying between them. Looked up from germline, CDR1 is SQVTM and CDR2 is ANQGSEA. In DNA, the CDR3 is TGCAGCGCCCAGGGGCTCAATCAGCCCCAGCATTTT. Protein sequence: CSAQGLNQPQHF.

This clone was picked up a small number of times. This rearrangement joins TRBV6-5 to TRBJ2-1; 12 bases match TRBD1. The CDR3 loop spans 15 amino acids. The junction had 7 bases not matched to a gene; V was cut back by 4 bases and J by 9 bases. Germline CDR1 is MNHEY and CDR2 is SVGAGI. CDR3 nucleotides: TGTGCCAGCAGTTCTCCGGGACAGGGGGCGCTTGAGCAGTTCTTC. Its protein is CASSSPGQGALEQFF.